Each of the 27 T cell receptor beta chains below was sequenced from the same sample in a study of memory CD4+ T cells and cytomegalovirus serostatus. The sort gate was single viable CD3+CD4+CD8-CD45RO+ cells for memory CD4+ T cells. The method was immunoSEQ multiplex PCR; TCRdb's version includes in-frame clones alone and lacks a portion of them. The profile covers about 41,000 clones, with around 79% appearing a single time and approximately 0.73% taken by the ten largest. The sample comprised memory CD4+ T cells from blood. The receptor source for this set is an adult in good health and CMV-seronegative.

This chain links TRBV30 with TRBJ2-4; D uncertain. V lost 5 bases and J 6 bases, leaving 14 bases between the germline ends. Germline CDR1 is GTSNPN and CDR2 is SVGIG (reference sequence). The CDR3 spans 13 residues. DNA of the CDR3: TGTGCCTGGGAGATAGGGTACGGAAACATTCAGTACTTC. Translated: CAWEIGYGNIQYF. The whole variable domain, filled in from reference TRBV30 and TRBJ2-4, reads SQTIHQWPATLVQPVGSPLSLECTVEGTSNPNLYWYRQAAGRGLQLLFYSVGIGQISSEVPQNLSASRPQDRQFILSSKKLLLSDSGFYLCAWEIGYGNIQYFGAGTRLSVL.

The V call is TRBV5-5, the J call TRBJ2-7; TRBD2 aligns across 11 bases. From germline, CDR1 is SGHKS and CDR2 YYEKEE (reference sequence). The V gene end was trimmed by 4 bases and the J gene end by 1 base; junction bases not matched to a gene: 1. This CDR3 has 14 residues. DNA for the CDR3: TGTGCCAGCAGCCGGACTAGCGGGTCCTACGAGCAGTACTTC. It is translated as CASSRTSGSYEQYF.

The chain employs TRBV9 and TRBJ2-7; TRBD1 agrees at 11 bases. With 2 bases clipped from V and 5 bases from J, the junction kept 3 bases outside the gene matches. CDR1 is SGDLS and CDR2 is YYNGEE in the germline V gene. The length of the CDR3 is 14 residues. The CDR3 spells CASSVRGQGDEQYF. DNA of the CDR3: TGTGCCAGCAGCGTCCGGGGACAGGGGGACGAGCAGTACTTC.

This chain links TRBV30 with TRBJ1-2; 7 positions agree with TRBD1. After removal of 5 bases from V and 11 bases from J, the junction contained 26 bases not matched to a gene. The germline gives CDR1 GTSNPN, CDR2 SVGIG (reference sequence). The CDR3 extends over 17 amino acids. The CDR3 loop is CAWSRGWGKRREWGYTF. In DNA, the CDR3 is TGTGCCTGGTCCAGGGGGTGGGGGAAGCGAAGAGAATGGGGTTACACCTTC.

The chain carries TRBV6-5 and TRBJ1-2; perhaps TRBD1 as D (6 bases). There are 13 residues in the CDR3. Trimming took 6 bases from V and 8 from J, leaving 16 bases between them. CDR1 and CDR2 from the germline V gene are MNHEY and SVGAGI. The chain's CDR3 is CASSPGQFRGYTF. DNA of the CDR3: TGTGCCAGCAGCCCCGGACAGTTTAGGGGCTACACCTTC.

This chain joins TRBV25-1 and TRBJ1-4, with 7 bases lining up with TRBD1. J gave up 11 bases and V 2 bases, and 8 bases lay outside the gene matches. The germline gives CDR1 MGHDK, CDR2 SYGVNS. This CDR3 has 14 residues. The CDR3 sequence is CASSENNRGGKLFF. The CDR3 DNA sequence: TGTGCCAGCAGTGAAAACAACAGGGGCGGGAAACTGTTTTTT. Based on the CDR3 plus reference TRBV25-1 and TRBJ1-4, the full variable domain is EADIYQTPRYLVIGTGKKITLECSQTMGHDKMYWYQQDPGMELHLIHYSYGVNSTEKGDLSSESTVSRIRTEHFPLTLESARPSHTSQYLCASSENNRGGKLFFGSGTQLSVL.

The table lists this clone with a count of one. The CDR3 protein is CASKAGYGYTF. The CDR3 nucleotides are TGTGCCAGCAAGGCAGGCTATGGCTACACCTTC. V gene TRBV19 combines with J gene TRBJ1-2; D gene uncertain. V dropped 9 bases and J dropped 4 bases, with 9 bases sitting between them. This CDR3 spans 11 amino acids. Germline CDR1 is LNHDA and CDR2 is SQIVND (reference sequence).

The rearrangement joins TRBV19 to TRBJ2-7; D possibly uses TRBD1 or TRBD2 (5 bases each). The CDR3 has 14 amino acids. Trimming removed 3 bases from V and 4 bases from J, with 13 bases in between. Per the germline V gene, CDR1 is LNHDA and CDR2 is SQIVND (reference sequence). CDR3 region: CASSMGTGKYEQYF. CDR3 nucleotides: TGTGCCAGTAGTATGGGGACCGGGAAATACGAGCAGTACTTC.

This chain connects TRBV25-1 to TRBJ1-4; D is ambiguous. V was trimmed by 4 bases and J by 7 bases, leaving 7 bases between them. The CDR3 loop spans 12 amino acids. Germline CDR1 reads MGHDK; CDR2 reads SYGVNS. This CDR3 is CASSVSPEKLFF. The CDR3 bases are TGTGCCAGCAGTGTCTCGCCTGAAAAACTGTTTTTT.

The chain carries TRBV6-1 and TRBJ1-1; 7 bases line up with TRBD1. The V gene end was trimmed by 7 bases and the J gene end by 3 bases; junction bases not matched to a gene: 5. The CDR3 runs to 13 residues. Germline V CDR1 and CDR2: MNHNS, SASEGT. CDR3 amino acids: CASTRQGYTEAFF. DNA for the CDR3: TGTGCCAGCACCAGACAGGGTTACACTGAAGCTTTCTTT.

V and J are TRBV9 and TRBJ2-1, with 7 bases matching TRBD2. There are 16 residues in the CDR3. CDR1 SGDLS and CDR2 YYNGEE come from the germline V gene. The trim removed 0 bases at V and 7 bases at J, leaving 10 bases unmatched. CDR3 protein: CASSVADGGFLNEQFF. CDR3 nucleotides: TGTGCCAGCAGCGTAGCTGACGGGGGGTTTCTGAATGAGCAGTTCTTC.

V and J are TRBV2 and TRBJ1-1, with 7 bases matching TRBD1. The V gene's germline CDR1 is SNHLY and CDR2 FYNNEI. CDR3 length equals 15 residues. The junction had 8 bases not matched to a gene; V was cut back by 3 bases and J by 4 bases. The CDR3 loop reads CASSDHRQGGTEAFF. The CDR3 DNA is TGTGCCAGCAGTGATCATAGACAGGGTGGCACTGAAGCTTTCTTT. The full variable domain, with the rest looked up from reference TRBV2 and TRBJ1-1, is EPEVTQTPSHQVTQMGQEVILRCVPISNHLYFYWYRQILGQKVEFLVSFYNNEISEKSEIFDDQFSVERPDGSNFTLKIRSTKLEDSAMYFCASSDHRQGGTEAFFGQGTRLTVV.

The chain is built from TRBV6-4 and TRBJ2-6; D possibly corresponds to TRBD1 (5 bases). CDR1 is MRHNA and CDR2 is SNTAGT in the germline V gene. The length of the CDR3 is 15 residues. With 3 bases removed from V and 2 bases from J, the gap between germline ends came to 8 bases. CDR3 sequence reads: CASSEQGAGANVLTF. CDR3 bases: TGTGCCAGCAGTGAACAAGGGGCTGGGGCCAACGTCCTGACTTTC.

The chain carries TRBV7-2 and TRBJ1-4; 8 nucleotides align to TRBD1. Germline V CDR1 and CDR2: SGHTA, FQGNSA. The CDR3 has 15 amino acids. The V segment lost 2 bases and the J segment 8 bases; nucleotides outside the gene matches: 7. The CDR3, as DNA: TGTGCCAGCAGCTTACAGGGGGCAGGTAACGAAAAACTGTTTTTT. This translates into CASSLQGAGNEKLFF.

The V and J genes are TRBV30 and TRBJ1-1; D unclear. The V end was cut by 0 bases, the J end by 7 bases, with 6 bases between. The CDR3 is 11 residues long. CDR1 is GTSNPN, CDR2 SVGIG, per germline (reference sequence). The CDR3 DNA is TGTGCCTGGAGTGTACTAGTTGAAGCTTTCTTT. Its translation: CAWSVLVEAFF.

V is TRBV7-2 and J is TRBJ2-7, with 8 bases lining up with TRBD1. Germline assignment: CDR1 SGHTA and CDR2 FQGNSA. CDR3 length equals 13 residues. The V gene end was trimmed by 5 bases and the J gene end by 4 bases; junction bases not matched to a gene: 4. CDR3 amino acids: CASSERTGYEQYF. The CDR3 DNA reads TGTGCCAGCAGCGAGCGGACAGGGTACGAGCAGTACTTC.

This clone has a handful of counts. This sequence joins TRBV4-3 and TRBJ1-6, with unresolved D. V was shortened by 1 base and J by 10 bases, with 11 bases between the two germline ends. Germline-derived CDR1 and CDR2 are LGHNA and YSLEER. This CDR3 has 14 amino acids. CDR3 protein: CASSQVHSLSPLHF. The CDR3 DNA reads TGCGCCAGCAGCCAAGTTCACAGCCTCTCACCCCTCCACTTT.

This clone was seen a few times. V usage is TRBV19 and J usage is TRBJ2-2, with 14 positions matching TRBD2. The J segment lost 9 bases and the V segment lost 7 bases, leaving 13 bases of the junction unmatched. The CDR3 covers 17 residues. Germline-derived CDR1 and CDR2 are LNHDA and SQIVND (reference sequence). CDR3 region: CASIPGGTSGGHRELFF. CDR3 nucleotides: TGTGCCAGTATTCCGGGAGGGACTAGCGGGGGTCACCGGGAGCTGTTTTTT.

This clone showed up just once. The chain has TRBV7-2 and TRBJ2-5; perhaps TRBD1 as D (5 bases). The CDR3 length is 15 residues. Germline V lookup: CDR1 SGHTA, CDR2 FQGNSA. Between the trimmed V and J ends, which lost 5 bases and 5 bases, there was a span of 18 bases. CDR3 protein: CASSQAGQAGETQYF. As DNA, the CDR3 is TGTGCCAGCAGCCAGGCAGGGCAGGCAGGGGAGACCCAGTACTTC.

The chain joins TRBV5-1 to TRBJ2-7; D possibly corresponds to TRBD2 (6 bases). Germline loops: CDR1 SGHRS, CDR2 YFSETQ. Trimming took off 0 bases at V and 1 base at J, with 8 bases between the two ends. This CDR3 is 14 amino acids long. CDR3 amino acids: CASSLGGGSYEQYF. As DNA, the CDR3 is TGCGCCAGCAGCTTGGGTGGGGGGTCCTACGAGCAGTACTTC.

The gene calls are TRBV7-6 and TRBJ2-7; tentatively, D is TRBD2 (5 bases). The V end lost 3 bases, the J end lost 6 bases, and 12 bases lay between the germline ends. Germline-derived CDR1 and CDR2 are SGHVS and FNYEAQ. The CDR3 has 13 amino acids. The CDR3 DNA reads TGTGCCAGCAGCTTGAGGGTTTTGGGCGAGCAGTACTTC. The encoded protein is CASSLRVLGEQYF. Based on the CDR3 plus reference TRBV7-6 and TRBJ2-7, the full variable domain is GAGVSQSPRYKVTKRGQDVALRCDPISGHVSLYWYRQALGQGPEFLTYFNYEAQQDKSGLPNDRFSAERPEGSISTLTIQRTEQRDSAMYRCASSLRVLGEQYFGPGTRLTVT.

The table lists this clone with a few counts. V is TRBV2 and J is TRBJ2-2; D gene ambiguous. Per the germline V gene, CDR1 is SNHLY and CDR2 is FYNNEI. V was pared by 8 bases and J by 6 bases, with 16 bases between. The CDR3 is made up of 14 amino acids. The CDR3 here is CASVGRYSAGELFF. DNA for the CDR3: TGTGCCAGCGTGGGTCGGTACTCGGCCGGGGAGCTGTTTTTT.

Only one count was recorded for this clone. This sequence joins TRBV27 and TRBJ2-2; D is unclear. Germline V gene sequence: CDR1 MNHEY, CDR2 SMNVEV (reference sequence). Trimming left V 2 bases short and J 5 bases short, with 3 bases between. There are 12 residues in the CDR3. CDR3 sequence: CASSLKTGELFF. In DNA, the CDR3 is TGTGCCAGCAGTTTAAAGACCGGGGAGCTGTTTTTT.

As to this clone: Its ends do not fully match the called genes, so a read error is possible. CDR3 in DNA: TGTGCCAGCAGCTCCAGAGGTGTGAACACCGGGGGGCTGTTTTTT. Amino acids: CASSSRGVNTGGLFF. V gene TRBV11-2 combines with J gene TRBJ2-2; D is perhaps TRBD2 (6 bases). CDR3 length equals 15 residues. Per the germline V gene, CDR1 is SGHAT and CDR2 is FQNNGV.

V gene TRBV11-2 combines with J gene TRBJ1-2, with D maybe TRBD1 (5 bases). Trimming took 2 bases from V and 5 from J, leaving 18 bases between them. Germline V CDR1 and CDR2: SGHAT, FQNNGV. The CDR3 spans 16 residues. CDR3 sequence: CASSLFGAGSTYGYTF. The CDR3 region has the DNA TGTGCCAGCAGCTTATTCGGGGCAGGGTCCACGTATGGCTACACCTTC.

This chain connects TRBV2 to TRBJ1-2; 7 nucleotides line up with TRBD1. V was pared by 4 bases and J by 8 bases, with 13 bases of the junction left unmatched. CDR1 and CDR2 (germline): SNHLY, FYNNEI. The CDR3 spans 15 residues. CDR3: CASSASWQGGFGYTF. Written as DNA, the CDR3 is TGTGCCAGCAGTGCTTCCTGGCAGGGGGGCTTCGGCTACACCTTC.

The J gene is TRBJ2-5, the V gene TRBV5-1; 11 bases align to TRBD2. V lost 6 bases and J lost 4; bases outside the gene matches: 5. The CDR3 covers 14 residues. CDR1 and CDR2 from the germline V gene are SGHRS and YFSETQ. CDR3 nucleotides: TGCGCCAGCACCCAACTAGCGGGGGCAGAGACCCAGTACTTC. Its protein product is CASTQLAGAETQYF.